Included here is one T cell receptor (beta chain) sequence, with context. The CDR3 totals 20 residues. The data were taken from a study of blood T cell repertoires in COVID-19. Sequencing was performed with immunoSEQ multiplex PCR; in TCRdb, only in-frame clones are kept and a portion is missing. The sample lists some 150,000 clones; about 88% were seen once. Sample: peripheral blood. The receptor was isolated from a human donor with acute or convalescent COVID-19. The donor label of this sample is uncertain. V gene TRBV21-1 combines with J gene TRBJ2-1; the DNA was not used to check the table's D call, TRBD2. TRBV21-1 is noted as a pseudogene. CDR3 residues: CASSKGGLAGVVLSYNEQFF. CDR3 nucleotides: TGTGCCAGCAGCAAAGGTGGACTAGCGGGAGTTGTTCTGTCCTACAATGAGCAGTTCTTC.